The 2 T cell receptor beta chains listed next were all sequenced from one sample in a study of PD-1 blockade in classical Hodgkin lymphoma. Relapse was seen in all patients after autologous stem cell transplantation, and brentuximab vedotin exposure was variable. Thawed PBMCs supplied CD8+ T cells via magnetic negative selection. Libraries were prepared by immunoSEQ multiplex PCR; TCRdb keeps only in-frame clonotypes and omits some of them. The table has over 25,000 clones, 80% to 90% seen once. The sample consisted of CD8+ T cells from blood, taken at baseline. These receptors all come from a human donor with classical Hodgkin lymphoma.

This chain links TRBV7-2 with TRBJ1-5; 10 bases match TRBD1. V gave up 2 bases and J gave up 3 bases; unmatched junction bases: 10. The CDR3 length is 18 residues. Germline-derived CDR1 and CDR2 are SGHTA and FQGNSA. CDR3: CASSLYLRTGGHNQPQHF. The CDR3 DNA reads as TGTGCCAGCAGCTTATATCTGAGGACAGGGGGTCACAATCAGCCCCAGCATTTT.

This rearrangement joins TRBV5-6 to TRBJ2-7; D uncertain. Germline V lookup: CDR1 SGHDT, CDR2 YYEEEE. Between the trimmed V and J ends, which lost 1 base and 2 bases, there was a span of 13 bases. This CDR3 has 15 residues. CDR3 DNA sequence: TGTGCCAGCAGCTTGAAAGGGAACAGAGCCTACGAGCAGTACTTC. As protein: CASSLKGNRAYEQYF.